These T cell receptor beta chains were read from a single sample in a study of T cell changes during pregnancy in multiple sclerosis. The protocol was immunoSEQ multiplex PCR, while the TCRdb copy is restricted to in-frame clones and leaves out a portion. Among tens of thousands of clones listed, less than 95% were seen once. This sample comprised peripheral blood, obtained in the second trimester of pregnancy. Every receptor here comes from a female donor with multiple sclerosis, enrolled in a pregnancy study. Both conserved end residues are trimmed from each CDR3.

v_gene	j_gene	CDR3aa
TRBV6-5	TRBJ1-1	ASSSLGEATEAF
TRBV10-3	TRBJ2-6	AISGDRVDSGANVLT
TRBV12-5	TRBJ1-3	ASGLTGGGNTIY
TRBV19	TRBJ1-1	ASSIINRDTEAF
TRBV29-1	TRBJ2-1	SVNPQQNEQF
TRBV5-1	TRBJ2-3	ASSLVPSSTDTQY
TRBV5-5	TRBJ2-3	ASSLDAVSTDTQY
TRBV7-3	TRBJ1-1	ASSERGLGEAF
TRBV23-1	TRBJ2-2	ASSQYIAWRGYTGELF
TRBV19	TRBJ2-1	ATRSPRGLTHEQF
TRBV13	TRBJ1-1	ASSPSRGMGTEAF
TRBV10-3	TRBJ1-1	AISESEGSYAF
TRBV7-2	TRBJ2-5	ASSSIMGDGGPVWAQY
TRBV16	TRBJ2-7	ASSQSGQAPYEQY
TRBV5-6	TRBJ2-3	ASSLGGGVDTQY
TRBV27	TRBJ2-7	ASSLSGQGAYEQY
TRBV5-4	TRBJ2-5	ASSEGASHETQY
TRBV7-2	TRBJ2-7	ASSLGQGSSYEQY
TRBV15	TRBJ1-4	ATSRPGESGGEKLF
TRBV5-4	TRBJ1-3	ASSFGTAGNTIY
TRBV5-1	TRBJ2-2	ASTSGTMNTGELF
TRBV28	TRBJ2-3	ASSLEAGGLVTDTQY